This record concerns one T cell receptor (beta chain) sequence. This specimen comes from a study of shared clonotypes between healthy human individuals. The V and J ends lost 5 bases and 5 bases respectively, with 12 bases between them. Per the germline V gene, CDR1 is SGHVS and CDR2 is FQNEAQ. The length of the CDR3 is 13 residues. Method: immunoSEQ multiplex PCR; TCRdb's copy keeps in-frame clones and lacks some. The repertoire has over 750,000 clones, 95% to 97% of them found once; the top ten carry less than 0.25%. The naive CD8 population came from CD45RO-negative cells selected for CCR7, without terminally differentiated effector memory CD45RA+ cells.

This sequence originates from a man aged 25 to 40 in good health. The chain couples TRBV7-8 to TRBJ2-5; no clear D gene. Sequenced material: naive CD8+ T cells sorted from blood. CDR3 in amino acids: CASSPAYRETQYF. The CDR3 DNA reads TGTGCCAGCAGCCCGGCATATCGGGAGACCCAGTACTTC. The full variable domain, rest sourced from reference TRBV7-8 and TRBJ2-5, is GAGVSQSPRYKVAKRGQDVALRCDPISGHVSLFWYQQALGQGPEFLTYFQNEAQLDKSGLPSDRFFAERPEGSVSTLKIQRTQQEDSAVYLCASSPAYRETQYFGPGTRLLVL.